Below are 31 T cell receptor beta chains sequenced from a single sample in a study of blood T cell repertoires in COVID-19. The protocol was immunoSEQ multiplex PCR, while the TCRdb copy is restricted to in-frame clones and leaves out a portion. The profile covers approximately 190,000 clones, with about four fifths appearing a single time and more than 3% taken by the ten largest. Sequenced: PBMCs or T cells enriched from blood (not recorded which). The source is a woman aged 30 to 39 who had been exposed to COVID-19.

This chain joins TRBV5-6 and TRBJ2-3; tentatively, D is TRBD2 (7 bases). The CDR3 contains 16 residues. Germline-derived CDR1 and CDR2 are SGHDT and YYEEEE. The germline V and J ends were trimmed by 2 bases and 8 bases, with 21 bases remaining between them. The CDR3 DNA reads TGTGCCAGCAGCTTAGGGGAGGGGGGCCGAAGGGGTACGCAGTATTTT. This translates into CASSLGEGGRRGTQYF.

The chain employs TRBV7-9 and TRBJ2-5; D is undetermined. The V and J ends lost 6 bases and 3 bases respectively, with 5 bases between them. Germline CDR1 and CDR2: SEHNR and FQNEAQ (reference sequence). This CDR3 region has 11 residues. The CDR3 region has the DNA TGTGCCAGCAGTCTTAAAGAGACCCAGTACTTC. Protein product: CASSLKETQYF.

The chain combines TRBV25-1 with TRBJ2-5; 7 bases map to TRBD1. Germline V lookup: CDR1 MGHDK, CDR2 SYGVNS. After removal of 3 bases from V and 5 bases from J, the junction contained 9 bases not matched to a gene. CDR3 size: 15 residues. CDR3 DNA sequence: TGTGCCAGCAGTGAGCCCCGACAGGGTTGGGAGACCCAGTACTTC. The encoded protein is CASSEPRQGWETQYF. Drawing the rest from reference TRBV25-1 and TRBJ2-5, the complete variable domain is EADIYQTPRYLVIGTGKKITLECSQTMGHDKMYWYQQDPGMELHLIHYSYGVNSTEKGDLSSESTVSRIRTEHFPLTLESARPSHTSQYLCASSEPRQGWETQYFGPGTRLLVL.

The CDR3 sequence: CASAGAAAFF. CDR3 in DNA: TGTGCCAGCGCTGGGGCGGCAGCTTTCTTT. The chain couples TRBV7-9 to TRBJ1-1; D perhaps matches TRBD1 (5 bases). The germline V gene has CDR1 SEHNR and CDR2 FQNEAQ (reference sequence). This CDR3 contains 10 residues. V gave up 8 bases and J gave up 10 bases, with 11 bases separating them.

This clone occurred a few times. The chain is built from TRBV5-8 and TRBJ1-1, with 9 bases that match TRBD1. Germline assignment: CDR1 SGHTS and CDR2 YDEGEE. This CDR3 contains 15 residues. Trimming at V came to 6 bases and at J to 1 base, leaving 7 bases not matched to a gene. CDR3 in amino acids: CASNTGGAANTEAFF. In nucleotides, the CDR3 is TGTGCCAGCAACACAGGGGGCGCGGCGAACACTGAAGCTTTCTTT.

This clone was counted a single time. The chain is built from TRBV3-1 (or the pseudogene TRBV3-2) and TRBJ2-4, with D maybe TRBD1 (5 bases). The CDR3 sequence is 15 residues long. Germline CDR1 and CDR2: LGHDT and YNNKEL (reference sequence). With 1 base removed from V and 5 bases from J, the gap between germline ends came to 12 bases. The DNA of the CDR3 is TGTGCCAGCAGCCAAGGATCAGGGAATCAAAACATTCAGTACTTC. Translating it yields CASSQGSGNQNIQYF.

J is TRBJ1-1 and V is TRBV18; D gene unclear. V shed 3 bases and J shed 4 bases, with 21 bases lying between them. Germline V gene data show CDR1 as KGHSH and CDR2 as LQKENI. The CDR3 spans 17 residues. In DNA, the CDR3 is TGTGCCAGCTCACCTACCCTCCCTCGGGGAGGTGGCACTGAAGCTTTCTTT. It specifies CASSPTLPRGGGTEAFF.

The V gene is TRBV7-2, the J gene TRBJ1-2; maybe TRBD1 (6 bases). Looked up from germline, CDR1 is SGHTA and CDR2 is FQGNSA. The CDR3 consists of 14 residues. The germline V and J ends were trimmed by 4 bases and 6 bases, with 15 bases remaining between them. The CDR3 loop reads CASSSGTRGDGYTF. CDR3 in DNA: TGTGCCAGCAGCTCAGGGACACGGGGTGATGGCTACACCTTC.

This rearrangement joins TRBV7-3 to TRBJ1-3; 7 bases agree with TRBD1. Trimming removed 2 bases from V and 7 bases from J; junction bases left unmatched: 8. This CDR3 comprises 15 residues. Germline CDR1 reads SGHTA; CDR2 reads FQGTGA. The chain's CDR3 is CASSLAGQPGNTIYF. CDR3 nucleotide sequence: TGTGCCAGCAGCTTAGCGGGACAGCCAGGGAACACCATATATTTT. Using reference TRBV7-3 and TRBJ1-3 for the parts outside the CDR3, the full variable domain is GAGVSQTPSNKVTEKGKYVELRCDPISGHTALYWYRQSLGQGPEFLIYFQGTGAADDSGLPNDRFFAVRPEGSVSTLKIQRTERGDSAVYLCASSLAGQPGNTIYFGEGSWLTVV.

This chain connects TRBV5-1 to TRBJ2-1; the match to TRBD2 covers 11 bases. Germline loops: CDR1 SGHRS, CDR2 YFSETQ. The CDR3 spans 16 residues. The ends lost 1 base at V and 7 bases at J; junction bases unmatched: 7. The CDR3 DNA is TGCGCCAGCAGCTTGTTAGCGGGGGGGCCTGGGAATGAGCAGTTCTTC. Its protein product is CASSLLAGGPGNEQFF.

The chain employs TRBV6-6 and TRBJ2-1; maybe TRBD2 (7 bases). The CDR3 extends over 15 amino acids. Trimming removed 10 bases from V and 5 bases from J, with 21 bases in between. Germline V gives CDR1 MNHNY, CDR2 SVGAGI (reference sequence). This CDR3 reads CATEPTWGGNNEQFF. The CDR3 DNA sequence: TGTGCCACCGAACCAACGTGGGGGGGCAACAATGAGCAGTTCTTC.

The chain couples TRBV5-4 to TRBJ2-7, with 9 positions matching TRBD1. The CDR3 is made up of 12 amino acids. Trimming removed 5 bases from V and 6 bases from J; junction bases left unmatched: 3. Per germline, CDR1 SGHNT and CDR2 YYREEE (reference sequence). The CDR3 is CASRQDRGEQYF. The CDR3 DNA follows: TGTGCCAGCAGACAGGACAGGGGCGAGCAGTACTTC.

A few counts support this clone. The CDR3 region is CASRLTVTHEQYF. The CDR3 DNA sequence: TGTGCCAGCAGGTTGACTGTAACTCACGAGCAGTACTTC. J is TRBJ2-7 and V is TRBV27, with D unclear. This CDR3 is 13 amino acids long. CDR1 and CDR2 (germline): MNHEY, SMNVEV (reference sequence). V was cut by 6 bases and J by 5 bases, with 14 bases left in between.

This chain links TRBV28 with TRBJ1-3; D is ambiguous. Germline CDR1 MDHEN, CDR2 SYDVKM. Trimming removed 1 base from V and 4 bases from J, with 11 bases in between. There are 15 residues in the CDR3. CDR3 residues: CASSLLLPGGNTIYF. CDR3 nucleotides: TGTGCCAGCAGTTTATTGTTACCGGGGGGAAACACCATATATTTT.

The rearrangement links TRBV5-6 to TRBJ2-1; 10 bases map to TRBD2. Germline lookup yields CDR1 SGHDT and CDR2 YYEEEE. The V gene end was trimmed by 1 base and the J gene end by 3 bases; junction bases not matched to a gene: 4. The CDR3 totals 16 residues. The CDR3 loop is CASSLRLAGVYNEQFF. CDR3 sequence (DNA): TGTGCCAGCAGCTTGCGCCTAGCGGGGGTCTACAATGAGCAGTTCTTC.

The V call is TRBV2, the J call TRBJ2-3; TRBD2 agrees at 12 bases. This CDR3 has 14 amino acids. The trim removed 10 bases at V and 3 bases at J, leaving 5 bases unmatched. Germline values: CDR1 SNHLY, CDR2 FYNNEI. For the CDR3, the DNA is TGTGCCACTCTAGCGGGGGGGCAAACAGATACGCAGTATTTT. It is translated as CATLAGGQTDTQYF.

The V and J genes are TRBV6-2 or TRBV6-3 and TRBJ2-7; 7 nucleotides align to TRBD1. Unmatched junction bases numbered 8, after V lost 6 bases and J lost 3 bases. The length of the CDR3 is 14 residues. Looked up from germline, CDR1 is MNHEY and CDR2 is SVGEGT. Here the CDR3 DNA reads TGTGCCAGCAGCCTCTCCGCAGGGGGCTACGAGCAGTACTTC. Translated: CASSLSAGGYEQYF.

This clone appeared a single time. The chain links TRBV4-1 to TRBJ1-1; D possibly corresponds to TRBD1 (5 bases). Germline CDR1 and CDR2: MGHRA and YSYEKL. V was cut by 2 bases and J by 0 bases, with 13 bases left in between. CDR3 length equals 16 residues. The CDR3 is CASSQNAGIMNTEAFF. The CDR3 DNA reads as TGCGCCAGCAGCCAAAACGCAGGGATAATGAACACTGAAGCTTTCTTT.

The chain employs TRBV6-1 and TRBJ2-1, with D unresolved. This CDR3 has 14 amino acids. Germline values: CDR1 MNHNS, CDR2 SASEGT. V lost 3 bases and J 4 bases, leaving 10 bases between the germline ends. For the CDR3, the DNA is TGTGCCAGCAGTGACCTCACTCTGTACAATGAGCAGTTCTTC. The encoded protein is CASSDLTLYNEQFF.

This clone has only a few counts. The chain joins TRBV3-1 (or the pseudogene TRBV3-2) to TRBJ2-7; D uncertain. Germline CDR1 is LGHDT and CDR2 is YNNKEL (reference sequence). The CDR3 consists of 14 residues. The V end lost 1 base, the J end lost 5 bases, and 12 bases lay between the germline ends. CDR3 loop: CASSQGALSNEQYF. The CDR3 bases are TGTGCCAGCAGCCAAGGTGCCCTTTCTAACGAGCAGTACTTC.

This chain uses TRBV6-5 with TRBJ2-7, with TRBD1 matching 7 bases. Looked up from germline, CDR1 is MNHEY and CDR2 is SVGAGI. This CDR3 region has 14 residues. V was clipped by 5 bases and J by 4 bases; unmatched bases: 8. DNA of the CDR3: TGTGCCAGCAGTACACAAAGACAGGGTTACGAGCAGTACTTC. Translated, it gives CASSTQRQGYEQYF.

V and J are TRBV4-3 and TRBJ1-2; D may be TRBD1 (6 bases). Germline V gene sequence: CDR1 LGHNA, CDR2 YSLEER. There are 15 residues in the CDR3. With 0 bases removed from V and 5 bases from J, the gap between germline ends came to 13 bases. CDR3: CASSQDPGQTYGYTF. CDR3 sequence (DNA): TGCGCCAGCAGCCAAGATCCGGGACAAACTTATGGCTACACCTTC.

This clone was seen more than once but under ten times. The CDR3 DNA reads TGTGCCAGCAGTTTAGGAGGTAACATCGCCAAAAACATTCAGTACTTC. Translating gives CASSLGGNIAKNIQYF. The genes are TRBV27 and TRBJ2-4; TRBD2 might be the D (5 bases). The CDR3 is made up of 16 amino acids. Per the germline V gene, CDR1 is MNHEY and CDR2 is SMNVEV (reference sequence). Deletions cut 2 bases from V and 1 base from J, with 12 bases between.

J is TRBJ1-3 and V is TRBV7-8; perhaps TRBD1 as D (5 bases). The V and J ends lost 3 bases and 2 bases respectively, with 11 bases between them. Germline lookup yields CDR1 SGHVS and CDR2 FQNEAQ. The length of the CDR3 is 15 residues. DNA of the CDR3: TGTGCCAGCAGCTTGAACGCCAGGGCTGGAAACACCATATATTTT. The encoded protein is CASSLNARAGNTIYF.

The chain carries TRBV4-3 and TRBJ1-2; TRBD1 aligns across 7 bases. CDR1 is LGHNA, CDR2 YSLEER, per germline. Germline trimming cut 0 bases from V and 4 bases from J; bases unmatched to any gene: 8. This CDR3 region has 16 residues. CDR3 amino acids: CASSQDRDRIPYGYTF. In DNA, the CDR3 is TGCGCCAGCAGCCAAGATAGGGACAGAATTCCCTATGGCTACACCTTC.

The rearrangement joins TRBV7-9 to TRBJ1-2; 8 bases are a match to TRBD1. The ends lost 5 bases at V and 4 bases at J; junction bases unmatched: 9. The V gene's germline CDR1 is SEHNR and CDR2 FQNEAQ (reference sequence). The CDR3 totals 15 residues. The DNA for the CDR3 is TGTGCCAGCAGCCCCGGTCGGGGACAGGTCTATGGCTACACCTTC. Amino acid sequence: CASSPGRGQVYGYTF.

The CDR3 region has the DNA TGTGCCAGCTCCCTAGCATTCGCAACTAATGAAAAACTGTTTTTT. Residues: CASSLAFATNEKLFF. This chain connects TRBV18 to TRBJ1-4; D ambiguous. This CDR3 region has 15 residues. The germline CDR1 and CDR2 sequences are KGHSH and LQKENI. Between the trimmed V and J ends, which lost 6 bases and 0 bases, there was a span of 11 bases.

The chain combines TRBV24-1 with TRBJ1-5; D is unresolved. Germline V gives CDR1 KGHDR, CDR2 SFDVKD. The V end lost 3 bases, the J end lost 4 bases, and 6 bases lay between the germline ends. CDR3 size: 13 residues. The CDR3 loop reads CATSDRGNQPQHF. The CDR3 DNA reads TGTGCCACCAGTGATCGGGGAAATCAGCCCCAGCATTTT.

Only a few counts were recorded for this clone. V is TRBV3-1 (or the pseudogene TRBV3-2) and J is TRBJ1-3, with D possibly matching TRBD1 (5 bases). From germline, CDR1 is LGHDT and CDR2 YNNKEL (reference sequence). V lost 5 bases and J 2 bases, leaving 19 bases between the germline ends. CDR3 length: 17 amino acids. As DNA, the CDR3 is TGTGCCAGCAGCTCCCGGGGTGGGGGGATCGCTGGAAACACCATATATTTT. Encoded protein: CASSSRGGGIAGNTIYF.

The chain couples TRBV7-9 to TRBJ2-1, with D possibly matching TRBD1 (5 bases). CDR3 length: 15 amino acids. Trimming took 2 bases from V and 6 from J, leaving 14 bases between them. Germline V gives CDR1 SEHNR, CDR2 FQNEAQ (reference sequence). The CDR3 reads CASSLMVQGINEQFF. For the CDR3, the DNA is TGTGCCAGCAGCTTAATGGTCCAGGGCATCAATGAGCAGTTCTTC.

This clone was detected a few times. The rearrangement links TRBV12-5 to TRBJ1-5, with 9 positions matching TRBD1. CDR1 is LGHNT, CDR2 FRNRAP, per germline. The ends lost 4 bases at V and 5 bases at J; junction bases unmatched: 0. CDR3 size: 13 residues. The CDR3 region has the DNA TGTGCTAGTGGTTGGGACAGGGATCAGCCCCAGCATTTT. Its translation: CASGWDRDQPQHF.